This T cell receptor (beta chain) was identified during a study of cytomegalovirus exposure and HLA in healthy donors. As for the study in general: Within the Caucasian-associated ancestry cluster were 65% to 85% of the approximately 390 genotyped donors. Study findings and constraints: Overall, approximately 180 TCR beta chains were annotated as cytomegalovirus-associated. A later analysis linked 15,000 to 20,000 TCR beta sequences to HLA alleles at 0.05 false discovery rate.

About this clone: Its specificity is unknown.

The PCR ran on 60 Vbeta and 13 Jbeta primers. TCRdb's copy holds only in-frame clones and misses some; the assay was immunoSEQ multiplex PCR. Altogether 50,000 to 55,000 clones are present, around three fifths being singletons, with the ten largest covering approximately 12%. The TCR originated in a human donor in good health. Material for sequencing was PBMCs.

CDR3 protein: CASTLGADEDRVNTEAFF. CDR3 in DNA: TGTGCCAGCACCCTAGGGGCCGATGAGGACAGGGTGAACACTGAAGCTTTCTTT. The V gene is TRBV27, the J gene TRBJ1-1, with 8 bases matching TRBD1. V lost 7 bases to trimming and J lost 0 bases; unmatched junction nucleotides: 16. CDR3 size: 18 residues. Germline lookup yields CDR1 MNHEY and CDR2 SMNVEV (reference sequence).